Reported below is one T cell receptor beta chain. The target antigen is unknown. With around 500 ng total RNA as template and a constant-region primer, TCR beta cDNA was made. Employing slightly modified ARM-PCR, three nested multiplex PCR rounds were run, and these gave rise to the TCR beta libraries. Two initial PCR rounds of roughly 10 cycles each paired TRBV1-TRBV30 forward primers with a C-beta reverse primer. TCRdb processed the multiplex PCR reads anew with MiXCR; each CDR3 protein has one entry. The sample has approximately 190,000 distinct CDR3 sequences; 85% are singletons. Both RNA and DNA were isolated together from about 21-30 mg of bulk tissue that had not been sorted. Germline V gene lookup returns CDR1 MNHNS and CDR2 SASEGT. This CDR3 region has 14 residues. V dropped 5 bases and J dropped 1 base, with 11 bases sitting between them. The data are from a study of tumor-infiltrating lymphocytes in primary liver carcinoma. Looking at the study overall: Patients included men and women of 30 to 69 years. Study-wide results and limits: Only about 7-24% of top clones occurred in every one of the five tumor regions.

The source material was tumor tissue from primary liver carcinoma. The sequence came from a man aged 35-49 years with primary liver carcinoma and hepatitis B virus infection. The chain joins TRBV6-1 to TRBJ2-5, with D maybe TRBD2 (6 bases). This chain's CDR3 is CASSYGLFQETQYF. CDR3 bases: TGTGCCAGCAGTTACGGACTATTCCAAGAGACCCAGTACTTC.